This passage covers 11 T cell receptor beta chains from one sample sequenced in a study of blood T cell repertoires in COVID-19. This table comes from immunoSEQ multiplex PCR, and its TCRdb copy is limited to in-frame clones, with some not included. The sample shows fewer than 400,000 clones, about 90% of them seen only once. Sequenced input: PBMCs or T cells enriched from blood (not recorded which). The receptor set was obtained from a woman in her thirties who had recovered from COVID-19.

This clone was counted only a few times. The rearrangement joins TRBV28 to TRBJ1-5; 9 nucleotides line up with TRBD1. The CDR3 covers 17 residues. V lost 2 bases and J lost 4; bases outside the gene matches: 9. Per germline, CDR1 MDHEN and CDR2 SYDVKM. CDR3 DNA sequence: TGTGCCAGCAGTTTAATAGGTTCGGACAGGGGAAATCAGCCCCAGCATTTT. It specifies CASSLIGSDRGNQPQHF.

The V and J genes are TRBV5-1 and TRBJ2-3, with a possible D match to TRBD2 (5 bases). The CDR3 contains 18 residues. CDR1 is SGHRS, CDR2 YFSETQ, per germline. Trimming removed 0 bases at V and 2 bases at J, with 19 bases between. The CDR3 spells CASSLAILPGSATDTQYF. CDR3 DNA sequence: TGCGCCAGCAGCTTGGCAATCCTTCCGGGGTCCGCCACAGATACGCAGTATTTT.

This clone was seen just once. The gene calls are TRBV4-1 and TRBJ1-1; 7 positions agree with TRBD1. CDR1 MGHRA and CDR2 YSYEKL come from the germline V gene. This CDR3 is 14 amino acids long. V lost 0 bases and J lost 4; bases outside the gene matches: 2. CDR3 amino acids: CASSQDAGGTEAFF. The CDR3 coding sequence is TGCGCCAGCAGCCAAGATGCAGGGGGCACTGAAGCTTTCTTT.

This clone was counted once. The chain links TRBV5-1 to TRBJ2-1; 11 nucleotides match TRBD2. This CDR3 is built from 16 residues. Losses at the gene ends were 4 bases for V and 1 base for J; bases not matched to a gene: 4. Germline V gene sequence: CDR1 SGHRS, CDR2 YFSETQ. The CDR3 DNA sequence: TGCGCCAGCAGCGATAGCGGGAGGGCTTCCTACAATGAGCAGTTCTTC. Protein sequence: CASSDSGRASYNEQFF.

The chain uses TRBV6-5 and TRBJ2-5; possibly TRBD1 for D (5 bases). Trimming took off 6 bases at V and 6 bases at J, with 17 bases between the two ends. Germline V CDR1 and CDR2: MNHEY, SVGAGI. The CDR3 is made up of 14 amino acids. The CDR3 loop reads CASSWGDSPQTQYF. The CDR3 DNA sequence: TGTGCCAGCAGCTGGGGTGACAGCCCCCAGACCCAGTACTTC.

The chain is built from TRBV7-3 and TRBJ1-1; no definite D call. The CDR3 extends over 13 amino acids. Trimming cost V 2 bases and J 4 bases, with 8 bases left between them. In germline, CDR1 is SGHTA, CDR2 FQGTGA. This chain's CDR3 is CASSLGPSTEAFF. Here the CDR3 DNA reads TGTGCCAGCAGCTTAGGGCCGAGCACTGAAGCTTTCTTT. The entire variable domain, with the rest obtained from reference TRBV7-3 and TRBJ1-1, is as follows: GAGVSQTPSNKVTEKGKYVELRCDPISGHTALYWYRQSLGQGPEFLIYFQGTGAADDSGLPNDRFFAVRPEGSVSTLKIQRTERGDSAVYLCASSLGPSTEAFFGQGTRLTVV.

The chain couples TRBV19 to TRBJ2-2; TRBD2 agrees at 12 bases. The V and J ends lost 6 bases and 6 bases, in that order; junction bases with no gene match: 2. The length of the CDR3 is 14 residues. CDR1 is LNHDA, CDR2 SQIVND, per germline (reference sequence). CDR3 sequence: CASRASGGAGELFF. CDR3 nucleotides: TGTGCCAGTAGGGCTAGCGGGGGGGCCGGGGAGCTGTTTTTT.

V gene TRBV6-2 or TRBV6-3 combines with J gene TRBJ2-1, with TRBD2 matching 7 bases. V was pared by 4 bases and J by 7 bases, with 4 bases of the junction left unmatched. The CDR3 sequence is 13 residues long. Germline-derived CDR1 and CDR2 are MNHEY and SVGEGT. For the CDR3, the DNA is TGTGCCAGCAGTTCGCGGGAGAGTAATGAGCAGTTCTTC. Its translation is CASSSRESNEQFF.

The chain's CDR3 is CASSLDRYTDTQYF. The CDR3 region has the DNA TGTGCCAGCAGCTTGGATCGGTACACAGATACGCAGTATTTT. The rearrangement links TRBV5-4 to TRBJ2-3, with D unresolved. Germline assignment: CDR1 SGHNT and CDR2 YYREEE (reference sequence). V dropped 0 bases and J dropped 2 bases, with 7 bases sitting between them. CDR3 length equals 14 residues.

J is TRBJ1-1 and V is TRBV29-1, with D possibly TRBD1 on 5 matching bases. The CDR3 is made up of 13 amino acids. The ends were cut back, 4 bases at V and 0 bases at J, with 9 bases in the middle. Germline CDR1 is SQVTM and CDR2 is ANQGSEA. CDR3 nucleotides: TGCAGCGTTGCCAGGGTTTTGAACACTGAAGCTTTCTTT. Protein sequence: CSVARVLNTEAFF.

CDR3 amino acids: CASSMQGSSYNEQFF. The CDR3 DNA reads as TGTGCCAGTAGTATGCAGGGGTCCTCCTACAATGAGCAGTTCTTC. The chain links TRBV19 to TRBJ2-1, with D possibly being TRBD1 (6 bases). This CDR3 has 15 amino acids. Germline CDR1 LNHDA, CDR2 SQIVND (reference sequence). V lost 3 bases and J lost 0, with 9 bases in between.